Listed below are T cell receptor beta chains from one sample, sequenced in a study of cytomegalovirus exposure and HLA in healthy donors. Generated by immunoSEQ multiplex PCR, the TCRdb table keeps only in-frame clones and is missing some. The table includes just over 150,000 clones, approximately 79% detected once. The source material was PBMCs. The receptors originated from a man in his forties in good health and CMV-seropositive. CDR3s include the opening cysteine and the closing phenylalanine or tryptophan. Fields, in order: clone size, J gene, D gene, V gene, CDR3 DNA, CDR3 protein. The D gene is left open where the match is weak. Clone size appears in some rows only: once, few, many, or a class for an expanded clone.

-	TRBJ1-6	TRBD1	TRBV27	TGTGCCAGCACCTCTACAGGGGCCCCCCTCCACTTT	CASTSTGAPLHF
few	TRBJ2-5	TRBD1	TRBV7-9	TGTGCCAGCAGCTCCCCGGACAGGGGAAGAGAGACCCAGTACTTC	CASSSPDRGRETQYF
-	TRBJ2-3	TRBD2	TRBV5-4	TGTGCCAGCAGCGGGGAGACTAGCGGGGGGTACACAGATACGCAGTATTTT	CASSGETSGGYTDTQYF
-	TRBJ2-2	-	TRBV6-6	TGTGCCAGCTTACACAGGTCGAACACCGGGGAGCTGTTTTTT	CASLHRSNTGELFF
-	TRBJ2-2	-	TRBV6-6	TGTGCCAGCAGTCAGGACAGACCGAACACCGGGGAGCTGTTTTTT	CASSQDRPNTGELFF
few	TRBJ2-1	TRBD2	TRBV29-1	TGCAGCGTAGGTGAGAACCCGGGACTAGCGGATGAGCAGTTCTTC	CSVGENPGLADEQFF
-	TRBJ2-3	-	TRBV5-6	TGTGCCAGCAGCCCCGTGCGGGCGGGGGCCGGACCAGATACGCAGTATTTT	CASSPVRAGAGPDTQYF
once	TRBJ2-2	TRBD1	TRBV30	TGTGCCTTCCGACAGGGGGCGTTCTGGGAGCTGTTTTTT	CAFRQGAFWELFF
-	TRBJ1-5	-	TRBV7-9	TGTGCCAGCAGCATCGGGGATAATCAGCCCCAGCATTTT	CASSIGDNQPQHF
-	TRBJ1-5	-	TRBV2	TGTGCCAGCAGTGCTGACCTAGGCAATCAGCCCCAGCATTTT	CASSADLGNQPQHF
-	TRBJ1-2	TRBD1	TRBV6-5	TGTGCCAGCAGACACCCGGCGACAGGGGTGGAGGGCTACACCTTC	CASRHPATGVEGYTF
-	TRBJ2-7	-	TRBV27	TGTGCCAGCAAGAGGGGGGGGTACGAGCAGTACTTC	CASKRGGYEQYF
-	TRBJ2-5	-	TRBV5-6	TGTGCCAGCAGCTTGGGGACGCGGGGAGAGACCCAGTACTTC	CASSLGTRGETQYF
once	TRBJ1-6	TRBD1	TRBV4-3	TGCGCCAGCAGCCAGCGGACAGGGGAGAATTCACCCCTCCACTTT	CASSQRTGENSPLHF
-	TRBJ1-5	-	TRBV7-9	TGTGCCAGCGCTAGCCAGGATCAGCCCCAGCATTTT	CASASQDQPQHF
few	TRBJ2-1	TRBD2	TRBV5-1	TGCGCCAGCAGCCCCCTCGGGGGAGGGAGCTCCTACAATGAGCAGTTCTTC	CASSPLGGGSSYNEQFF
-	TRBJ2-7	-	TRBV7-2	TGTGCCAGCAGCTTATTACCGGGTCACGAGCAGTACTTC	CASSLLPGHEQYF
-	TRBJ1-3	-	TRBV9	TGTGCCAGCAGCGCTAGTCCCGGCGGGGCGGGTGGAAACACCATATATTTT	CASSASPGGAGGNTIYF
-	TRBJ2-2	TRBD1	TRBV11-2	TGTGCCAGCAGCCAACGGACAGGGAACTCGAACACCGGGGAGCTGTTTTTT	CASSQRTGNSNTGELFF
-	TRBJ1-2	-	TRBV4-3	TGCGCCAGCAGCCCTACAGGGTTAGGGAACTATGGCTACACCTTC	CASSPTGLGNYGYTF
-	TRBJ2-7	TRBD1	TRBV4-2	TGTGCCAGCAGCTCCGGGACAGGGGCTTACGAGCAGTACTTC	CASSSGTGAYEQYF
once	TRBJ1-6	-	TRBV19	TGTGCCACCAGGACCCCCTTGGGGCATAATTCACCCCTCCACTTT	CATRTPLGHNSPLHF
-	TRBJ2-2	-	TRBV5-1	TGCGCCAGCGGTCGTCAGGACACCGGGGAGCTGTTTTTT	CASGRQDTGELFF
-	TRBJ2-3	TRBD2	TRBV6-5	TGTGCCAGCAAACTAGCGGGGTCGGATACGCAGTATTTT	CASKLAGSDTQYF
-	TRBJ1-2	-	TRBV7-9	TGTGCCAGCAGCTTTCGGAGTGGCTACACCTTC	CASSFRSGYTF
few	TRBJ1-6	TRBD1	TRBV27	TGTGCCAGCAGGACCCTCGACAGGGCAGGACCCCTCCACTTT	CASRTLDRAGPLHF
-	TRBJ1-6	TRBD1	TRBV5-5	TGTGCCAGCAGCTTGGTGTGGACAGGGGTTTCACCCCTCCACTTT	CASSLVWTGVSPLHF
-	TRBJ2-7	-	TRBV13	TGTGCCAGCAGCAACAACTACGAGCAGTACTTC	CASSNNYEQYF
once	TRBJ2-1	TRBD2	TRBV11-1	TGTGCCAGCGCCGCCGGGGGGGTAAGCTCCTACAATGAGCAGTTCTTC	CASAAGGVSSYNEQFF
-	TRBJ1-5	TRBD1	TRBV30	TGTGCCTGGAGTGTGGACAGGGCAGACCAGCCCCAGCATTTT	CAWSVDRADQPQHF
few	TRBJ1-1	TRBD1	TRBV5-1	TGCGCCAGCAGCCCGGGCGGGACAGAGGACACTGAAGCTTTCTTT	CASSPGGTEDTEAFF
-	TRBJ1-6	TRBD1	TRBV5-4	TGTGCCAGCAGCCCTCAGGGGGCTGGGCCCCTCCACTTT	CASSPQGAGPLHF
-	TRBJ1-6	-	TRBV7-9	TGTGCCAGCAGCTTAGAGGCAGGGGCCCGCTCACCCCTCCACTTT	CASSLEAGARSPLHF
-	TRBJ2-1	TRBD2	TRBV11-1	TGTGCCAGCAGCCTTATCACTAGCGGGGTCTTGTTGAACAATGAGCAGTTCTTC	CASSLITSGVLLNNEQFF
-	TRBJ1-2	-	TRBV5-4	TGTGCCAGCAGCTTGGAGGGGGGGGGTCATGGCTACACCTTC	CASSLEGGGHGYTF
-	TRBJ2-5	-	TRBV7-2	TGTGCCAGCAGCGGGGGGGGCCCGAGGCCCCAGTACTTC	CASSGGGPRPQYF
few	TRBJ1-2	TRBD1	TRBV6-1	TGTGCCAGCAGTGGGGGGGCCGGGACAGGGGACTATGGCTACACCTTC	CASSGGAGTGDYGYTF
-	TRBJ2-2	-	TRBV5-1	TGCGCCAGCAGCTTACTGGGACAGAACACCGGGGAGCTGTTTTTT	CASSLLGQNTGELFF
-	TRBJ1-5	-	TRBV7-2	TGTGCCAGCAGCAGACAACTCCACGACAATCAGCCCCAGCATTTT	CASSRQLHDNQPQHF
-	TRBJ2-4	-	TRBV6-5	TGTGCCAGCAGGGGGCAGGGTCCCAAAAACATTCAGTACTTC	CASRGQGPKNIQYF
-	TRBJ2-7	TRBD1	TRBV6-5	TGTGCCAGCAGTCGGGACAGAGAGTCCTACGAGCAGTACTTC	CASSRDRESYEQYF
-	TRBJ1-1	-	TRBV9	TGTGCCAGCAGCGTAGTCCCTGGGGGCACTGAAGCTCTCTTT	CASSVVPGGTEALF
-	TRBJ2-5	TRBD1	TRBV9	TGTGCCAGCAGCGTAGGACAGGGGAAAGAGACCCAGTACTTC	CASSVGQGKETQYF
-	TRBJ2-7	TRBD1	TRBV7-9	TGTGCCAGCAGCCCGGGGACAGAGCTATACGAGCAGTACTTC	CASSPGTELYEQYF
-	TRBJ1-3	-	TRBV19	TGTGCGACGGGGGTCAGCTCTGGAAACACCATATATTTT	CATGVSSGNTIYF
-	TRBJ1-1	TRBD1	TRBV5-1	TGCGCCAGCAGCTTCAGGGGGCAGGAGGACACTGAAGCTTTCTTT	CASSFRGQEDTEAFF
-	TRBJ2-7	-	TRBV7-9	TGTGCCAGCAGCGGAGGGGGCCGCCTCTCCTACGAGCAGTACTTC	CASSGGGRLSYEQYF
-	TRBJ2-5	TRBD2	TRBV12-5	TGTGCTAGTGGTTCCCTCGGACTAGCGGGGGGCCGGGTGAGAGAGACCCAGTACTTC	CASGSLGLAGGRVRETQYF
-	TRBJ1-2	-	TRBV6-1	TGTGCCAGCAGTGGGAAGGGGTTTGGCTACACCTTC	CASSGKGFGYTF
-	TRBJ1-2	TRBD1	TRBV29-1	TGCAGCGTCTGGGGGGGGACGCAGGGGGCATATGGCTACACCTTC	CSVWGGTQGAYGYTF
few	TRBJ2-7	-	TRBV5-4	TGTGCCAGCAGCTTGGGACAGCCCGGCTCCTACGAGCAGTACTTC	CASSLGQPGSYEQYF
-	TRBJ1-1	-	TRBV4-1	TGCGCCAGCAGCCCCCACCCGCAGGGGATAACCGCTGAAGCTTTCTTT	CASSPHPQGITAEAFF
-	TRBJ2-2	TRBD2	TRBV15	TGTGCCACCAGCAGAAGGGGAGGGACCGGGGAGCTGTTTTTT	CATSRRGGTGELFF
-	TRBJ1-2	TRBD1	TRBV20-1	TGCAGTGCTAGTGACAGGGCGGGCTACACCTTC	CSASDRAGYTF
few	TRBJ1-1	TRBD1	TRBV6-1	TGTGCCAGCAATCGACAGGGGGCGCGGACTGAAGCTTTCTTT	CASNRQGARTEAFF
few	TRBJ2-7	TRBD1	TRBV7-9	TGTGCCAGCAGCTTTGCTACCGGGACAGTCAACGAGCAGTACTTC	CASSFATGTVNEQYF
few	TRBJ1-2	-	TRBV30	TGTGCCTGGAGTGTTTCACAGGGACATGGCTACACCTTC	CAWSVSQGHGYTF